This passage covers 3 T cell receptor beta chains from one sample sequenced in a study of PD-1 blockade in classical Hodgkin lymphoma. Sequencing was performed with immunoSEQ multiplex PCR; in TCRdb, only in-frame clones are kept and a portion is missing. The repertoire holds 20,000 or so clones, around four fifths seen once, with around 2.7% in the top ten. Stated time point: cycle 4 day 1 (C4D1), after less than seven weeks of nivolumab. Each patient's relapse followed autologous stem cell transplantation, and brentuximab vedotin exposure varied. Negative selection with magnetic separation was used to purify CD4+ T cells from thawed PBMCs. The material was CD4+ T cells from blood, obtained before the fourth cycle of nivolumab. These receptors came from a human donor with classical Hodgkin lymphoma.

The CDR3 loop is CASSSGGADSNQPQHF. CDR3 nucleotide sequence: TGTGCCAGCAGCTCCGGGGGGGCAGATAGCAATCAGCCCCAGCATTTT. The chain recombines TRBV28 with TRBJ1-5, with D possibly TRBD1 on 6 matching bases. CDR1 and CDR2 (germline): MDHEN, SYDVKM. The CDR3 extends over 16 amino acids. Trimming took off 6 bases at V and 0 bases at J, with 15 bases between the two ends.

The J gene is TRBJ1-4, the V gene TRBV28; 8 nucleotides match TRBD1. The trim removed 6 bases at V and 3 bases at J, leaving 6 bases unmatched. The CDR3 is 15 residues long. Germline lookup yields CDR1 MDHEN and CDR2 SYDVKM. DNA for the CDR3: TGTGCCAGCAGGCGACAGGGGTATCCTAATGAAAAACTGTTTTTT. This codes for CASRRQGYPNEKLFF.

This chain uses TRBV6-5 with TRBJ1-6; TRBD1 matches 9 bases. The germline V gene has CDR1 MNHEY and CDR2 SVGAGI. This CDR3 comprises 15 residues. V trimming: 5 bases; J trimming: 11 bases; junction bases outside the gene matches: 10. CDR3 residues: CASSPAGTGRTPLHF. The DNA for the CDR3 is TGTGCCAGCAGTCCGGCGGGGACAGGGCGGACACCCCTCCACTTT.